The 31 T cell receptor beta chains in this list originate from one sample, sequenced in a study of neurological immune-mediated disorders. TCRdb redid the calling of the 5' RACE reads with MiXCR, one entry per CDR3 protein. The sample consists of some 46,000 distinct CDR3 sequences, 4.5% of them appearing once. Material: PBMCs. The receptors come from a woman aged 55-69 years with multiple sclerosis.

This clonotype was found many times. The chain uses TRBV4-3 and TRBJ2-3, with 7 nucleotides matching TRBD2. This CDR3 region has 15 residues. Trimming at V came to 1 base and at J to 4 bases, leaving 5 bases not matched to a gene. The germline V gene has CDR1 LGHNA and CDR2 YSLEER. CDR3 region: CASSQGILAADTQYF. The CDR3 DNA reads TGCGCCAGCAGCCAAGGGATTCTAGCGGCAGATACGCAGTATTTT.

This clonotype was counted at least ten times. CDR3 sequence: CASSQDVSNQPQHF. The CDR3, as DNA: TGTGCCAGCAGCCAAGACGTTTCCAATCAGCCCCAGCATTTT. V and J are TRBV3-1 and TRBJ1-5; no reliable D call. The CDR3 sequence is 14 residues long. In germline, CDR1 is LGHDT, CDR2 YNNKEL (reference sequence). V gave up 0 bases and J gave up 3 bases, with 6 bases separating them. Using reference TRBV3-1 and TRBJ1-5 for the parts outside the CDR3, the full variable domain is DTAVSQTPKYLVTQMGNDKSIKCEQNLGHDTMYWYKQDSKKFLKIMFSYNNKELIINETVPNRFSPKSPDKAHLNLHINSLELGDSAVYFCASSQDVSNQPQHFGDGTRLSIL.

The rearrangement links TRBV5-6 to TRBJ2-3; 9 nucleotides line up with TRBD1. Germline CDR1 reads SGHDT; CDR2 reads YYEEEE. The CDR3 runs to 18 residues. Germline trimming cut 0 bases from V and 4 bases from J; bases unmatched to any gene: 12. The CDR3 is CASSLEPVDRGLPDTQYF. The CDR3 region has the DNA TGTGCCAGCAGCTTGGAACCCGTGGACAGGGGCCTCCCAGATACGCAGTATTTT. Filled out from reference TRBV5-6 and TRBJ2-3, the complete variable domain reads DAGVTQSPTHLIKTRGQQVTLRCSPKSGHDTVSWYQQALGQGPQFIFQYYEEEERQRGNFPDRFSGHQFPNYSSELNVNALLLGDSALYLCASSLEPVDRGLPDTQYFGPGTRLTVL.

This clonotype was recorded many times. The chain carries TRBV20-1 and TRBJ2-3; D possibly corresponds to TRBD2 (5 bases). The CDR3 contains 14 residues. V gave up 5 bases and J gave up 0 bases, with 12 bases separating them. In germline, CDR1 is DFQATT, CDR2 SNEGSKA (reference sequence). CDR3 sequence reads: CSAGLRQSTDTQYF. The DNA for the CDR3 is TGCAGTGCTGGACTCCGGCAAAGCACAGATACGCAGTATTTT.

This clonotype was found many times. This chain links TRBV9 with TRBJ2-1; D call uncertain. The germline V gene has CDR1 SGDLS and CDR2 YYNGEE. V gave up 1 base and J gave up 4 bases, with 9 bases separating them. There are 14 residues in the CDR3. The CDR3 DNA follows: TGTGCCAGCAGCGTAACGGCAACATACAATGAGCAGTTCTTC. Protein product: CASSVTATYNEQFF.

The chain couples TRBV7-9 to TRBJ2-3, with D hard to call. Trimming took 6 bases from V and 3 from J, leaving 22 bases between them. Germline values: CDR1 SEHNR, CDR2 FQNEAQ (reference sequence). CDR3 size: 17 residues. The CDR3: CASSSTTPPVYTDTQYF. The CDR3 bases are TGTGCCAGCAGTTCCACCACCCCCCCCGTATATACAGATACGCAGTATTTT.

The chain joins TRBV9 to TRBJ2-2; a weak D match, TRBD2 (6 bases). This CDR3 comprises 14 residues. CDR1 is SGDLS and CDR2 is YYNGEE in the germline V gene. The germline V and J ends were trimmed by 4 bases and 7 bases, with 14 bases remaining between them. CDR3 nucleotide sequence: TGTGCCAGCAGCCCCGGGGGTCTCGGCGGGGAGCTGTTTTTT. Translating gives CASSPGGLGGELFF.

This clonotype occurred many times. The rearrangement uses TRBV4-3 and TRBJ2-6, with no clear D. Trimming pared 0 bases from V and 0 bases from J, leaving 9 bases between. CDR1 and CDR2 (germline): LGHNA, YSLEER. The length of the CDR3 is 17 residues. The CDR3 sequence: CASSQEHWGSGANVLTF. CDR3 nucleotide sequence: TGCGCCAGCAGCCAAGAGCACTGGGGCTCTGGGGCCAACGTCCTGACTTTC.

This clonotype was counted between two and nine times. V usage is TRBV7-2 and J usage is TRBJ2-5; the D call may be TRBD1 or TRBD2 (5 bases each). This CDR3 region has 14 residues. The ends were cut back, 2 bases at V and 5 bases at J, with 12 bases in the middle. From germline, CDR1 is SGHTA and CDR2 FQGNSA. CDR3 residues: CASSLTGTQETQYF. CDR3 bases: TGTGCCAGCAGCTTAACCGGGACGCAGGAGACCCAGTACTTC.

This clonotype was observed at least ten times. The chain uses TRBV5-1 and TRBJ2-3, with 15 bases aligning to TRBD2. The CDR3 loop spans 15 amino acids. From germline, CDR1 is SGHRS and CDR2 YFSETQ. The trim removed 3 bases at V and 5 bases at J, leaving 1 base unmatched. In DNA, the CDR3 is TGCGCCAGCAGCTCGGGACTAGCGGGAGGAGATACGCAGTATTTT. Translating it yields CASSSGLAGGDTQYF.

This clonotype appeared many times. This chain connects TRBV12-3 or TRBV12-4 to TRBJ2-7, with D uncertain. V lost 6 bases and J lost 0, with 9 bases in between. The CDR3 is 13 residues long. The CDR3: CASRTYSSYEQYF. The DNA of the CDR3 is TGTGCCAGCAGGACCTACAGCTCCTACGAGCAGTACTTC.

This clonotype was picked up many times. The rearrangement joins TRBV29-1 to TRBJ2-3; D possibly corresponds to TRBD2 (7 bases). Trimming removed 4 bases at V and 0 bases at J, with 11 bases between. CDR3 length: 14 residues. CDR1 SQVTM and CDR2 ANQGSEA come from the germline V gene. The CDR3 DNA reads TGCAGCGTTGGCAGGGGACTAAGCACAGATACGCAGTATTTT. Its protein is CSVGRGLSTDTQYF.

This clonotype was counted ten times or more. CDR3 in DNA: TGCAGTGCTTGGCTAGCGGAACCAGATACGCAGTATTTT. This gives the protein CSAWLAEPDTQYF. The chain couples TRBV20-1 to TRBJ2-3; 7 nucleotides agree with TRBD2. J was trimmed by 4 bases and V by 5 bases; bases with no gene match: 6. Germline CDR1 DFQATT, CDR2 SNEGSKA (reference sequence). The CDR3 has 13 residues.

This clonotype was counted at least ten times. J is TRBJ2-2 and V is TRBV6-2 or TRBV6-3; 7 bases match TRBD2. The germline CDR1 and CDR2 sequences are MNHEY and SVGEGT. V was clipped by 7 bases and J by 4 bases; unmatched bases: 12. The length of the CDR3 is 16 residues. CDR3 DNA sequence: TGTGCCAGCAAGGATGGGAGGGCCTTCGTCACCGGGGAGCTGTTTTTT. Protein: CASKDGRAFVTGELFF.

This clonotype was picked up many times. This chain connects TRBV5-6 to TRBJ2-5; 8 positions match TRBD2. V lost 4 bases to trimming and J lost 4 bases; unmatched junction nucleotides: 12. The CDR3 consists of 16 residues. Germline V gene lookup returns CDR1 SGHDT and CDR2 YYEEEE. The CDR3 region is CASSGGTRGAGETQYF. In nucleotides, the CDR3 is TGTGCCAGCAGCGGCGGGACTAGGGGCGCGGGAGAGACCCAGTACTTC.

In this sample, this clonotype turned up many times. The chain is built from TRBV7-6 and TRBJ2-5; D is uncertain. CDR1 and CDR2 from the germline V gene are SGHVS and FNYEAQ. There are 14 residues in the CDR3. Trimming took off 4 bases at V and 5 bases at J, with 14 bases between the two ends. The CDR3 region has the DNA TGTGCCAGCAGCTCCCCCCCCGACCGGGAGACCCAGTACTTC. This codes for CASSSPPDRETQYF.

This clonotype showed up many times. This rearrangement joins TRBV29-1 to TRBJ2-3; D tentatively fits TRBD1 or TRBD2 (6 bases each). V was cut by 7 bases and J by 3 bases, with 14 bases left in between. There are 13 residues in the CDR3. Germline CDR1 reads SQVTM; CDR2 reads ANQGSEA. The CDR3 region is CSAGRGATDTQYF. CDR3 DNA sequence: TGCAGCGCCGGAAGGGGGGCGACAGATACGCAGTATTTT.

This clonotype was counted ten times or more. The V and J genes are TRBV20-1 and TRBJ1-2, with a weak D call TRBD1 (5 bases). CDR1 is DFQATT and CDR2 is SNEGSKA in the germline V gene (reference sequence). CDR3 length: 14 amino acids. The ends were cut back, 3 bases at V and 2 bases at J, with 13 bases in the middle. As DNA, the CDR3 is TGCAGTGCTAGCGGCGGGGCCACAAACTATGGCTACACCTTC. Its translation: CSASGGATNYGYTF.

This chain joins TRBV7-2 and TRBJ2-5, with unresolved D. Trimming took off 5 bases at V and 1 base at J, with 11 bases between the two ends. This CDR3 is built from 14 residues. CDR1 SGHTA and CDR2 FQGNSA come from the germline V gene. DNA for the CDR3: TGTGCCAGCAGCCCTTCCCGGGTCCAAGAGACCCAGTACTTC. The encoded protein is CASSPSRVQETQYF.

This clonotype showed up just a few times. The gene calls are TRBV7-2 and TRBJ2-1; D may be TRBD2 (7 bases). CDR3 length: 15 amino acids. CDR1 is SGHTA and CDR2 is FQGNSA in the germline V gene. The V and J ends lost 1 base and 5 bases respectively, with 12 bases between them. The CDR3 DNA reads TGTGCCAGCAGCTTAGGGGGGGGCTATAACAATGAGCAGTTCTTC. Translating it yields CASSLGGGYNNEQFF.

This clonotype was seen more than once but under ten times. Written as DNA, the CDR3 is TGTGCCAGCAGTTCCGGACCGGGGGGCGAGCAGTACTTC. It yields the protein CASSSGPGGEQYF. The chain carries TRBV27 and TRBJ2-7; 7 positions match TRBD2. Germline V gene sequence: CDR1 MNHEY, CDR2 SMNVEV (reference sequence). With 4 bases clipped from V and 6 bases from J, the junction kept 6 bases outside the gene matches. This CDR3 is built from 13 residues.

This clonotype was detected a few times. The V gene is TRBV15, the J gene TRBJ1-5; D is possibly TRBD1 (6 bases). V was cut by 0 bases and J by 2 bases, with 20 bases left in between. Germline V gene data show CDR1 as LNHNV and CDR2 as YYDKDF (reference sequence). The CDR3 is made up of 19 amino acids. CDR3 amino acids: CATSRDYVSGRQGNQPQHF. CDR3 nucleotides: TGTGCCACCAGCAGAGATTACGTCTCCGGACGACAGGGCAATCAGCCCCAGCATTTT.

This clonotype has at least ten counts. The rearrangement uses TRBV9 and TRBJ2-1; 7 bases line up with TRBD2. Trimming at V came to 5 bases and at J to 6 bases, leaving 8 bases not matched to a gene. The length of the CDR3 is 14 residues. From germline, CDR1 is SGDLS and CDR2 YYNGEE. The CDR3 bases are TGTGCCAGCAGACAATCCGGGGGGACCAATGAGCAGTTCTTC. This sequence encodes CASRQSGGTNEQFF.

This clonotype has a count of ten or more. The chain recombines TRBV12-3 or TRBV12-4 with TRBJ2-5, with unresolved D. V was pared by 2 bases and J by 4 bases, with 5 bases between. This CDR3 comprises 12 residues. The CDR3 DNA reads TGTGCCAGCAGTTTATGGGGAGAGACCCAGTACTTC. Protein sequence: CASSLWGETQYF.

This clonotype was counted many times. The V call is TRBV29-1, the J call TRBJ2-3; the D gene is possibly TRBD2 (5 bases). The CDR3 length is 14 residues. Germline V lookup: CDR1 SQVTM, CDR2 ANQGSEA. Trimming left V 7 bases short and J 3 bases short, with 17 bases between. DNA for the CDR3: TGCAGCGCCACCGCGGGTCGGAGGACAGATACGCAGTATTTT. Translated: CSATAGRRTDTQYF.

There are many counts of this clonotype. The V gene is TRBV18, the J gene TRBJ2-5; either TRBD1 or TRBD2 may fit D (5 bases each). V was shortened by 3 bases and J by 4 bases, with 12 bases between the two germline ends. The CDR3 consists of 14 residues. The germline V gene encodes CDR1 KGHSH and CDR2 LQKENI. CDR3 in amino acids: CASSPQGVTETQYF. The CDR3 region has the DNA TGTGCCAGCTCACCCCAGGGAGTTACAGAGACCCAGTACTTC. Full variable domain (remainder filled in from reference TRBV18 and TRBJ2-5): NAGVMQNPRHLVRRRGQEARLRCSPMKGHSHVYWYRQLPEEGLKFMVYLQKENIIDESGMPKERFSAEFPKEGPSILRIQQVVRGDSAAYFCASSPQGVTETQYFGPGTRLLVL.

The chain couples TRBV12-3 or TRBV12-4 to TRBJ2-1; a possible D gene is TRBD2 (5 bases). The germline V and J ends were trimmed by 2 bases and 9 bases, with 14 bases remaining between them. The CDR3 length is 14 residues. In DNA, the CDR3 is TGTGCCAGCAGTTTAACGGACTTGTTTGGTGAGCAGTTCTTC. Protein sequence: CASSLTDLFGEQFF.

This clonotype was counted at least ten times. The V and J genes are TRBV5-1 and TRBJ2-5; tentative D call: TRBD1 (6 bases). V lost 0 bases to trimming and J lost 5 bases, with 17 bases between them. Germline V lookup: CDR1 SGHRS, CDR2 YFSETQ. The CDR3 runs 16 residues. The CDR3 is CASSLAILGQGETQYF. DNA for the CDR3: TGCGCCAGCAGCTTGGCAATCCTTGGCCAGGGGGAGACCCAGTACTTC.

In DNA, the CDR3 is TGTGCCAGCAGCTTAGTTGGGGGATATAGCAATCAGCCCCAGCATTTT. This encodes CASSLVGGYSNQPQHF. V gene TRBV7-2 combines with J gene TRBJ1-5, with TRBD1 as a possible D gene (5 bases). Trimming cost V 1 base and J 0 bases, with 10 bases left between them. The germline gives CDR1 SGHTA, CDR2 FQGNSA. The CDR3 consists of 16 residues.

Ten or more counts support this clonotype. The rearrangement uses TRBV5-5 and TRBJ2-3; D gene ambiguous. CDR1 SGHKS and CDR2 YYEKEE come from the germline V gene (reference sequence). The V end was cut by 0 bases, the J end by 4 bases, with 3 bases between. The CDR3 consists of 12 residues. The CDR3 loop reads CASSLGADTQYF. CDR3 nucleotide sequence: TGTGCCAGCAGCTTGGGAGCAGATACGCAGTATTTT.

This clonotype was observed many times. The chain has TRBV15 and TRBJ2-1; D unresolved. CDR1 is LNHNV, CDR2 YYDKDF, per germline (reference sequence). The CDR3 spans 15 residues. V was clipped by 0 bases and J by 4 bases, with 10 bases between them. The CDR3 loop reads CATSRDRVGYNEQFF. CDR3 nucleotide sequence: TGTGCCACCAGCAGAGATCGGGTAGGATACAATGAGCAGTTCTTC.